Below, 18 T cell receptor beta chains from the same sample are listed, as sequenced in a study of T cells in Graves' hyperthyroidism and ophthalmopathy. TCR beta CDR3 sequences were amplified from RNA transcripts. Initially, a first-round RT-PCR of the TCR CDR3 employed the HTBI primer set. TCRdb fed the multiplex PCR reads into MiXCR, producing one record per CDR3 protein. The top ten clones hold more than 25% of a sample with around 720,000 distinct CDR3 sequences, roughly a third of them seen once. Sample: blood. Receptors originate from a woman between 40 and 50 years old with Graves' hyperthyroidism.

The J gene is TRBJ2-2, the V gene TRBV7-3; 8 bases fit TRBD2. The CDR3 is 15 amino acids. Trimming removed 10 bases from V and 4 bases from J; junction bases left unmatched: 11. The germline gives CDR1 SGHTA, CDR2 FQGTGA. CDR3 in amino acids: CATLNLAGFTGELFF. The CDR3, as DNA: TGTGCCACCCTTAATCTAGCGGGTTTCACCGGGGAGCTGTTTTTT.

The chain links TRBV5-6 to TRBJ2-5; 13 nucleotides align to TRBD2. The J call may be incorrect, as the DNA end agrees better with TRBJ2-7. In germline, CDR1 is SGHDT, CDR2 YYEEEE. The CDR3 runs 15 residues. CDR3 bases: TGTGCCAGCAGCCGGACTAGCGGGAGAAGTCGCGAGCAGTACTTC. This gives the protein CASSRTSGRSREQYF.

In DNA, the CDR3 is TGTGCCAGCAGTTTAATGGCGGGGGGGACCTACGAGCAGTACTTC. Its protein is CASSLMAGGTYEQYF. The V gene is TRBV27, the J gene TRBJ2-7; 9 positions match TRBD2. CDR3 size: 15 residues. Per the germline V gene, CDR1 is MNHEY and CDR2 is SMNVEV (reference sequence). V dropped 2 bases and J dropped 2; count of bases not matched to a gene: 4.

At least ten counts were recorded for this clonotype. This chain uses TRBV6-6 with TRBJ1-1; no firm D call. The V gene lost 4 bases and the J gene lost 0 bases, with 9 bases spanning the gap. The CDR3 spans 14 residues. Looked up from germline, CDR1 is MNHNY and CDR2 is SVGAGI (reference sequence). In DNA, the CDR3 is TGTGCCAGCAGTTCTTTAGGGATGAACACTGAAGCTTTCTTT. Its translation: CASSSLGMNTEAFF.

The gene calls are TRBV19 and TRBJ2-6; TRBD2 is a possible D gene (5 bases). Germline V lookup: CDR1 LNHDA, CDR2 SQIVND (reference sequence). The ends were cut back, 5 bases at V and 1 base at J, with 12 bases in the middle. The CDR3 length is 16 residues. Here the CDR3 reads CASSQTPGSGANVLTF. Written as DNA, the CDR3 is TGTGCCAGTAGTCAGACCCCGGGATCTGGGGCCAACGTCCTGACTTTC.

The chain couples TRBV19 to TRBJ2-2, with 7 positions matching TRBD2. The CDR3 spans 15 residues. The germline V gene has CDR1 LNHDA and CDR2 SQIVND (reference sequence). With V trimmed by 1 base and J by 6 bases, 5 bases remained unmatched. The CDR3 region has the DNA TGTGCCAGTAGTATAGCGGCGGGAGTCGCCGGGGAGCTGTTTTTT. It translates to CASSIAAGVAGELFF.

The genes are TRBV29-1 and TRBJ1-5, with 10 bases aligning to TRBD1. This CDR3 has 14 residues. Per the germline V gene, CDR1 is SQVTM and CDR2 is ANQGSEA. Germline trimming cut 7 bases from V and 3 bases from J; bases unmatched to any gene: 6. The CDR3, as DNA: TGCAGCGCTATGGGACAGGGGAACAATCAGCCCCAGCATTTT. Translated, it gives CSAMGQGNNQPQHF. Together with reference TRBV29-1 and TRBJ1-5, the CDR3 gives the full variable domain: SAVISQKPSRDICQRGTSLTIQCQVDSQVTMMFWYRQQPGQSLTLIATANQGSEATYESGFVIDKFPISRPNLTFSTLTVSNMSPEDSSIYLCSAMGQGNNQPQHFGDGTRLSIL.

Worth noting for this clonotype: This may be a read error: a much more frequent sequence differs by one nucleotide. The V call is TRBV12-3 or TRBV12-4, the J call TRBJ1-2; D gene unclear. CDR3 length: 13 amino acids. The CDR3 here is CAGSPLNNYGYTF. CDR3 nucleotide sequence: TGTGCCGGCAGTCCCCTTAATAACTATGGCTACACCTTC.

CDR3 in DNA: TGTGCCAGCAGCAAGAGCTGGGTATCGGACACTGAAGCTTTCTTT. It codes for CASSKSWVSDTEAFF. The chain links TRBV27 to TRBJ1-1; D unclear. V was trimmed by 6 bases and J by 3 bases, leaving 17 bases between them. The CDR3 is made up of 15 amino acids. The germline V gene has CDR1 MNHEY and CDR2 SMNVEV (reference sequence).

This clonotype showed up many times. At one boundary the junction diverges from the germline segment, which might be a read error. The chain has TRBV7-2 and TRBJ2-5, with 7 bases that match TRBD2. There are 14 residues in the CDR3. Germline V CDR1 and CDR2: SGHTA, FQGNSA. The CDR3 coding sequence is TGTGCCAGCAAGATCGGGGGGAACCAAGAGGCCCAGTACTTC. Translation gives CASKIGGNQEAQYF.

To note about this clonotype: This may be a read error: a much more frequent sequence differs by one nucleotide. The rearrangement links TRBV12-3 or TRBV12-4 to TRBJ1-6; D may be TRBD1 (5 bases). This CDR3 contains 12 residues. Here the CDR3 DNA reads TGTGCCAGCAGTAAGCGATCAGGGCCCCCCCACTTT. Its protein is CASSKRSGPPHF.

On this clonotype itself: A junction end diverges from the germline sequence, so it may reflect a read error. CDR3 in DNA: TGTGCCAGCAGTGAAGCGCTTCTGGCACGCGGCTACACCTTC. As protein: CASSEALLARGYTF. The J gene is TRBJ1-2, the V gene TRBV10-3; D is undetermined. Germline values: CDR1 ENHRY, CDR2 SYGVKD. The CDR3 length is 14 residues.

Turning to this clonotype: A much larger clone lies one base from this, so it may be a read error. The rearrangement joins TRBV6-5 to TRBJ2-5; D uncertain. Trimming took 6 bases from V and 7 from J, leaving 6 bases between them. This CDR3 is 10 amino acids long. Germline V CDR1 and CDR2: MNHEY, SVGAGI. CDR3 sequence reads: CASRVGTQYF. DNA for the CDR3: TGTGCCAGCAGGGTGGGGACCCAGTACTTC.

A few counts support this clonotype. This likely comes from a read error, as the CDR3 has no conserved phenylalanine or tryptophan at its end. The J gene is TRBJ1-1, the V gene TRBV20-1, with D perhaps matching TRBD1 (5 bases). This CDR3 has 14 residues. Trimming cost V 3 bases and J 1 base, with 12 bases left between them. Germline CDR1 reads DFQATT; CDR2 reads SNEGSKA (reference sequence). As DNA, the CDR3 is TGCAGTGCTAGTATGAGGGGTCGGAACACTGAAGCTTTCCTT. Residues: CSASMRGRNTEAFL.

This clonotype was seen ten or more times. V is TRBV20-1 and J is TRBJ2-7, with a weak D call TRBD1 (5 bases). Trimming left V 7 bases short and J 2 bases short, with 18 bases between. The V gene's germline CDR1 is DFQATT and CDR2 SNEGSKA (reference sequence). The CDR3 has 14 residues. As DNA, the CDR3 is TGCAGTGTTAAATCTTCCCAGGGAACCTACGAGCAGTACTTC. As protein: CSVKSSQGTYEQYF.

In its sample, this clonotype was seen many times. The J gene is TRBJ2-5, the V gene TRBV2; no definite D call. The germline CDR1 and CDR2 sequences are SNHLY and FYNNEI. The V end lost 4 bases, the J end lost 4 bases, and 4 bases lay between the germline ends. This CDR3 has 11 residues. For the CDR3, the DNA is TGTGCCAGCAGTGGAGGAGAGACCCAGTACTTC. Amino acid sequence: CASSGGETQYF.

This clonotype was found many times. This sequence joins TRBV29-1 and TRBJ1-5; 9 nucleotides match TRBD1. V dropped 4 bases and J dropped 1; count of bases not matched to a gene: 8. Per the germline V gene, CDR1 is SQVTM and CDR2 is ANQGSEA. This CDR3 is 16 amino acids long. CDR3 DNA: TGCAGCGTTGTTGGGACAGGGACGGGGAGCAATCAGCCCCAGCATTTT. Its protein is CSVVGTGTGSNQPQHF.

This clonotype has only a few counts. The V call is TRBV9, the J call TRBJ1-1; D remains unclear. This CDR3 region has 15 residues. Germline V gene data show CDR1 as SGDLS and CDR2 as YYNGEE. Trimming took off 1 base at V and 0 bases at J, with 10 bases between the two ends. CDR3 sequence reads: CASSVTSGLNTEAFF. In DNA form, the CDR3 reads TGTGCCAGCAGCGTAACGTCAGGTCTGAACACTGAAGCTTTCTTT.